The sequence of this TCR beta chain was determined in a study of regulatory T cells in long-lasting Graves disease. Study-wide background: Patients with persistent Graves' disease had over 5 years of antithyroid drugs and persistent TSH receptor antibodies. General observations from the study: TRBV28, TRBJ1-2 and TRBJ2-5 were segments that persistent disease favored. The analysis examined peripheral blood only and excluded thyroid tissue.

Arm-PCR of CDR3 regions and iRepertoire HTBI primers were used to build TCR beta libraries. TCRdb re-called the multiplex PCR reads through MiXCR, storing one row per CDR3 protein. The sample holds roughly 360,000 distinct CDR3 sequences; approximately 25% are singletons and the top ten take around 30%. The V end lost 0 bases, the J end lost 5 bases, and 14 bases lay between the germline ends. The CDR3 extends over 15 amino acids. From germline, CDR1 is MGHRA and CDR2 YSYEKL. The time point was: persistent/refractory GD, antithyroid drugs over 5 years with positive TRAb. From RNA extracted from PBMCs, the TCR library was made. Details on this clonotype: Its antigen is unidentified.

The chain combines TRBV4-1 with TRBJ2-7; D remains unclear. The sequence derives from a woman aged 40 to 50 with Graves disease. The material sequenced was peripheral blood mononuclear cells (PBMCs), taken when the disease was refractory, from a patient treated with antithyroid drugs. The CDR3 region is CASSQDERHLDEQYF. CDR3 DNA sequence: TGCGCCAGCAGCCAAGATGAGAGGCACCTTGACGAGCAGTACTTC.